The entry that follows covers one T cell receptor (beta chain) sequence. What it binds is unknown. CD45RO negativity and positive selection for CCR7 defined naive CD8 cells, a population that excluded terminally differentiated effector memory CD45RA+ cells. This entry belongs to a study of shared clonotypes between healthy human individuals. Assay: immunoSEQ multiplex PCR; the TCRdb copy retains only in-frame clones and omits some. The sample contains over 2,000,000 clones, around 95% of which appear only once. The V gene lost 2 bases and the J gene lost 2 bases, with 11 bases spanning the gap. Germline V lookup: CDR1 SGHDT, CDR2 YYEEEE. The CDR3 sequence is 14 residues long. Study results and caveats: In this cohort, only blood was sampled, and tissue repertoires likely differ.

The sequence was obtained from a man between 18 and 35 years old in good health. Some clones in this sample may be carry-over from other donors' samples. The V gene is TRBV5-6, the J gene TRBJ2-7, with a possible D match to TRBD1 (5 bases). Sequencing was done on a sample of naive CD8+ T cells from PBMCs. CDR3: CASSFGDRAYEQYF. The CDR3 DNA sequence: TGTGCCAGCAGCTTCGGAGACAGAGCCTACGAGCAGTACTTC.